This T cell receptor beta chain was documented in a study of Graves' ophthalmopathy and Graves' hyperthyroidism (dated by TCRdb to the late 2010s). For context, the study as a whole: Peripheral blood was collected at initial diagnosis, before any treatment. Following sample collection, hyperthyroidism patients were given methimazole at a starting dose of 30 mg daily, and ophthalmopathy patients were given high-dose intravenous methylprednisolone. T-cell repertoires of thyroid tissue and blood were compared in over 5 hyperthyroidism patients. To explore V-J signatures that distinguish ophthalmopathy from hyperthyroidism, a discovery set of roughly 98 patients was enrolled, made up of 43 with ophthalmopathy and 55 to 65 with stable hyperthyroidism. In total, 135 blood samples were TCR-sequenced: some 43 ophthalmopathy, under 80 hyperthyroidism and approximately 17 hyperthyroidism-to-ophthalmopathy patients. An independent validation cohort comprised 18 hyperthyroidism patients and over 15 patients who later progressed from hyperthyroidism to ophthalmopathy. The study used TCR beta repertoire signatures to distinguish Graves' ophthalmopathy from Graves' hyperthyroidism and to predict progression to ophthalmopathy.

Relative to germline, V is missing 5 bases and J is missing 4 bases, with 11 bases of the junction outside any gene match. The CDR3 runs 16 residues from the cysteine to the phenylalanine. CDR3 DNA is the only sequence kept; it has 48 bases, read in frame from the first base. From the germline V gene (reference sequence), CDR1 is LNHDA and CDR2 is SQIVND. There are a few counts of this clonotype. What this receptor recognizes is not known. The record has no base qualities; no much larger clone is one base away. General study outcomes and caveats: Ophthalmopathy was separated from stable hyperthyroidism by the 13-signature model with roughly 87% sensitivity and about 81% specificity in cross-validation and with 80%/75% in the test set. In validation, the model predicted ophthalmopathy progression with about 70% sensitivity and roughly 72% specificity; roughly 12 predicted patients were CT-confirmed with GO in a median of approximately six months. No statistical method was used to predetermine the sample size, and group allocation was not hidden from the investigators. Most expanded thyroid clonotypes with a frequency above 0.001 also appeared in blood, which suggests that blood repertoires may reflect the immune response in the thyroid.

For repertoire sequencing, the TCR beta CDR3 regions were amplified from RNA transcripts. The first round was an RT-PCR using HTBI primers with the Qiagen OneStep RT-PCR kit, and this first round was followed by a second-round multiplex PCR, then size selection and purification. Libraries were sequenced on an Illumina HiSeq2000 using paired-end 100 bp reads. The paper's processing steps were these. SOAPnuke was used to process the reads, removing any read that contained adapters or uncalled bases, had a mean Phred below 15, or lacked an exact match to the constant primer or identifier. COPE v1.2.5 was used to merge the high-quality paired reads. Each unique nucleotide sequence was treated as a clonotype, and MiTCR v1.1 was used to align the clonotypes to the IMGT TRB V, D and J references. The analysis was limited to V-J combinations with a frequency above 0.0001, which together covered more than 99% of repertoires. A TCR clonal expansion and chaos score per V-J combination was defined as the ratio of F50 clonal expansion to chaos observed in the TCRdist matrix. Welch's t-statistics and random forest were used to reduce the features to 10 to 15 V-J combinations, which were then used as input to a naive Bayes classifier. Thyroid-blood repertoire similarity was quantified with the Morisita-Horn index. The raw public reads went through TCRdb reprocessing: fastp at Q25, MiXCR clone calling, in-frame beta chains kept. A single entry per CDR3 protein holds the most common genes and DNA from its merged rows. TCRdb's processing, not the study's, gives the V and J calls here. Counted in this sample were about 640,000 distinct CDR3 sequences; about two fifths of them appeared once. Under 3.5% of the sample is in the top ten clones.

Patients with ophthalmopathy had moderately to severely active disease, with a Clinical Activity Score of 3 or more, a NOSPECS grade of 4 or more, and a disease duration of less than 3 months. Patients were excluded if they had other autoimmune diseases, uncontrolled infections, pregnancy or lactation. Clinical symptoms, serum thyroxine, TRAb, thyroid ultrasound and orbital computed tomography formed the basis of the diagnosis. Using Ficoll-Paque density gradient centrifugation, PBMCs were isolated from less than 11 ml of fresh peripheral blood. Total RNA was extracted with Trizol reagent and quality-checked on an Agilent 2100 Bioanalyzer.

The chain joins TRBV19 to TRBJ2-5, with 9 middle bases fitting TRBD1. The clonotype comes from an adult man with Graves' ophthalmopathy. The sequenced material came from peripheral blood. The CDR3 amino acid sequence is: CASSVLWDRELETQYF. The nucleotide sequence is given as TGTGCCAGTAGTGTATTATGGGACAGGGAGTTAGAGACCCAGTACTTC.